Below, 12 T cell receptor beta chains from the same sample are listed, as sequenced in a study of blood T cell repertoires in COVID-19. The repertoire was sequenced with immunoSEQ multiplex PCR; TCRdb's copy has only in-frame clones and lacks some. The sample contains about 230,000 clones, approximately 89% of which appear only once. The material sequenced was PBMCs or T cells enriched from blood (not recorded which). These receptors all come from a woman between 40 and 55 years old with acute COVID-19.

This chain connects TRBV5-1 to TRBJ1-6, with a possible D match to TRBD1 (6 bases). Germline loops: CDR1 SGHRS, CDR2 YFSETQ. The CDR3 is 14 amino acids. Deletions cut 0 bases from V and 9 bases from J, with 10 bases between. The CDR3 sequence: CASSLDREASPLHF. CDR3 bases: TGCGCCAGCAGCTTGGACAGGGAAGCTTCACCCCTCCACTTT. Complete variable domain (other parts from reference TRBV5-1 and TRBJ1-6): KAGVTQTPRYLIKTRGQQVTLSCSPISGHRSVSWYQQTPGQGLQFLFEYFSETQRNKGNFPGRFSGRQFSNSRSEMNVSTLELGDSALYLCASSLDREASPLHFGNGTRLTVT.

This rearrangement joins TRBV5-4 to TRBJ1-2; the D is unclear. CDR3 length equals 14 residues. Germline lookup yields CDR1 SGHNT and CDR2 YYREEE (reference sequence). V lost 4 bases to trimming and J lost 1 base, with 11 bases between them. The CDR3 spells CASSPPRDNYGYTF. The DNA of the CDR3 is TGTGCCAGCAGCCCGCCGAGAGATAACTATGGCTACACCTTC.

The chain joins TRBV18 to TRBJ2-7, with TRBD2 identical over 14 bases. This CDR3 has 19 residues. Germline values: CDR1 KGHSH, CDR2 LQKENI. Trimming removed 0 bases from V and 4 bases from J; junction bases left unmatched: 11. This CDR3 is CASSPPGRLAGGRRYEQYF. The CDR3 region has the DNA TGTGCCAGCTCACCACCCGGTCGACTAGCGGGGGGGCGGCGGTACGAGCAGTACTTC.

The J gene is TRBJ2-3, the V gene TRBV3-1 (or the pseudogene TRBV3-2), with TRBD1 matching 8 bases. CDR1 and CDR2 from the germline V gene are LGHDT and YNNKEL (reference sequence). J was trimmed by 1 base and V by 0 bases; bases with no gene match: 6. This CDR3 has 17 residues. CDR3 DNA: TGTGCCAGCAGCCAAGATAGGAGGACAGGGCGCACAGATACGCAGTATTTT. As protein: CASSQDRRTGRTDTQYF.

The chain joins TRBV29-1 to TRBJ2-2; weak D call: TRBD1 (6 bases). CDR1 is SQVTM, CDR2 ANQGSEA, per germline. The CDR3 runs to 14 residues. Trimming left V 7 bases short and J 7 bases short, with 19 bases between. CDR3 sequence (DNA): TGCAGCGCAACTAAAACAGGGTATAGCGGGGAGCTGTTTTTT. This translates into CSATKTGYSGELFF.

This chain uses TRBV5-1 with TRBJ2-5; 9 bases are a match to TRBD1. CDR1 is SGHRS, CDR2 YFSETQ, per germline. The CDR3 runs to 14 residues. V gave up 3 bases and J gave up 5 bases; unmatched junction bases: 5. CDR3 DNA sequence: TGCGCCAGCAGCTGGGGACAGGGAGGGGAGACCCAGTACTTC. Protein product: CASSWGQGGETQYF.

The chain uses TRBV2 and TRBJ1-5; 7 bases map to TRBD1. The CDR3 runs to 13 residues. V was clipped by 6 bases and J by 6 bases; unmatched bases: 5. The germline gives CDR1 SNHLY, CDR2 FYNNEI. CDR3 amino acids: CASSQTGSQPQHF. The CDR3, as DNA: TGTGCCAGCAGCCAGACAGGGAGTCAGCCCCAGCATTTT. The full variable domain, in which reference TRBV2 and TRBJ1-5 provide the parts outside the CDR3, is EPEVTQTPSHQVTQMGQEVILRCVPISNHLYFYWYRQILGQKVEFLVSFYNNEISEKSEIFDDQFSVERPDGSNFTLKIRSTKLEDSAMYFCASSQTGSQPQHFGDGTRLSIL.

In DNA form, the CDR3 reads TGTGCCAGCAGCCACCGGACAGGGGTTATCGTAGATACGCAGTATTTT. It is translated as CASSHRTGVIVDTQYF. This chain connects TRBV14 to TRBJ2-3; 9 nucleotides agree with TRBD1. With V trimmed by 3 bases and J by 5 bases, 9 bases remained unmatched. The length of the CDR3 is 16 residues. From germline, CDR1 is SGHDN and CDR2 FVKESK.

V is TRBV4-3 and J is TRBJ2-1, with a weak D call TRBD2 (6 bases). The V end lost 4 bases, the J end lost 10 bases, and 11 bases lay between the germline ends. The CDR3 extends over 12 amino acids. Per germline, CDR1 LGHNA and CDR2 YSLEER. The CDR3 spells CASSLAGREQFF. CDR3 nucleotide sequence: TGCGCCAGCAGCCTGGCGGGACGGGAGCAGTTCTTC.

This sequence joins TRBV6-5 and TRBJ2-7; D possibly corresponds to TRBD1 (6 bases). Germline V gene lookup returns CDR1 MNHEY and CDR2 SVGAGI. This CDR3 has 13 residues. V gave up 6 bases and J gave up 2 bases, with 11 bases separating them. The CDR3 protein is CASSRGQTYEQYF. The DNA of the CDR3 is TGTGCCAGCAGCAGGGGCCAGACCTACGAGCAGTACTTC.

This chain links TRBV28 with TRBJ1-4, with 8 positions matching TRBD1. The germline V gene encodes CDR1 MDHEN and CDR2 SYDVKM. The CDR3 contains 12 residues. V lost 2 bases and J lost 10; bases outside the gene matches: 0. The CDR3 nucleotides read TGTGCCAGCAGTTTAGGGACAGGAAAACTGTTTTTT. As protein: CASSLGTGKLFF. Based on the CDR3 plus reference TRBV28 and TRBJ1-4, the full variable domain is DVKVTQSSRYLVKRTGEKVFLECVQDMDHENMFWYRQDPGLGLRLIYFSYDVKMKEKGDIPEGYSVSREKKERFSLILESASTNQTSMYLCASSLGTGKLFFGSGTQLSVL.

This chain uses TRBV6-2 or TRBV6-3 with TRBJ1-3; D remains ambiguous. CDR1 is MNHEY and CDR2 is SVGEGT in the germline V gene. The CDR3 consists of 14 residues. V lost 0 bases to trimming and J lost 4 bases, with 7 bases between them. The CDR3 sequence: CASSYSHNGNTIYF. The CDR3 coding sequence is TGTGCCAGCAGTTACTCACACAACGGAAACACCATATATTTT.